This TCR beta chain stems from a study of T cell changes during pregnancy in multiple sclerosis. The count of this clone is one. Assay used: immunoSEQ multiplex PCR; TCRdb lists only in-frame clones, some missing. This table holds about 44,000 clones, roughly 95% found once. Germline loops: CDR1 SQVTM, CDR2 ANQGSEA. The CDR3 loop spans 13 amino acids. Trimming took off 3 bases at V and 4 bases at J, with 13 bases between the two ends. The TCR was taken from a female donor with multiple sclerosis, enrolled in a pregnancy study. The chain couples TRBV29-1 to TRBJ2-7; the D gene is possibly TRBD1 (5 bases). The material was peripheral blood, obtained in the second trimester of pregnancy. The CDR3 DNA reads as TGCAGCGTTGAGTCTCCAGGGCTATACGAGCAGTACTTC. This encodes CSVESPGLYEQYF.